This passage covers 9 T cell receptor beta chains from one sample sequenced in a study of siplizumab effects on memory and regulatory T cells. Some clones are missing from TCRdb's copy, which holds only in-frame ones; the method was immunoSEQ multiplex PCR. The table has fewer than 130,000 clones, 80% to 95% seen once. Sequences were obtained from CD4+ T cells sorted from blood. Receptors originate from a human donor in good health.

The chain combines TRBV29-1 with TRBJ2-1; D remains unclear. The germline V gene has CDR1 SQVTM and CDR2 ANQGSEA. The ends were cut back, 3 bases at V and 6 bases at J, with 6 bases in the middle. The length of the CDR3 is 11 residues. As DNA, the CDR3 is TGCAGCGTTGAGGAGCGCAATGAGCAGTTCTTC. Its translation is CSVEERNEQFF.

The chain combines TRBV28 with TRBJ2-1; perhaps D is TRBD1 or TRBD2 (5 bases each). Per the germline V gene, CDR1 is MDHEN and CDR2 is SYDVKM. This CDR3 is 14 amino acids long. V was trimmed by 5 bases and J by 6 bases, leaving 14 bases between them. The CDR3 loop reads CASSGVRGVNEQFF. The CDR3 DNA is TGTGCCAGCAGTGGGGTCAGAGGGGTCAATGAGCAGTTCTTC.

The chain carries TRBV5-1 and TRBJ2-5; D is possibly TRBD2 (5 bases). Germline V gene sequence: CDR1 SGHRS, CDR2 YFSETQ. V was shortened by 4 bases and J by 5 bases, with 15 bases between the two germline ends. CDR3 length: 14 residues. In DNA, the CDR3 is TGCGCCAGCAGCCTCGCGGGTTTACTTGAGACCCAGTACTTC. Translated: CASSLAGLLETQYF.

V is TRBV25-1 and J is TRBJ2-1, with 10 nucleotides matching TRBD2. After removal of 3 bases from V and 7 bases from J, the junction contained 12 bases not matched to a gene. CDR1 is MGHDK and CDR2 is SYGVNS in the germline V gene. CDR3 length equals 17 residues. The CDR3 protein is CASSDPLAGGGTNEQFF. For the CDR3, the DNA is TGTGCCAGCAGTGATCCTTTAGCGGGAGGCGGGACAAATGAGCAGTTCTTC.

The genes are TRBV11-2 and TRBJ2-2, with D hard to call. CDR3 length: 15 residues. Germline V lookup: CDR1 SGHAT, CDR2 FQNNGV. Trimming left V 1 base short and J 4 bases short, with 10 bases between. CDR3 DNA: TGTGCCAGCAGCTTAGTAAGGCAATTCACCGGGGAGCTGTTTTTT. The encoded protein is CASSLVRQFTGELFF.

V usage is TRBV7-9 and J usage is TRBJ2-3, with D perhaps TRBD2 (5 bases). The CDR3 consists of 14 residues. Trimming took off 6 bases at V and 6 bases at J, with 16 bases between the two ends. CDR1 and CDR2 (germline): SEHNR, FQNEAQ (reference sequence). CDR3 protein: CASSSSEGGDTQYF. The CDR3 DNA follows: TGTGCCAGCAGTTCCAGTGAGGGTGGGGATACGCAGTATTTT. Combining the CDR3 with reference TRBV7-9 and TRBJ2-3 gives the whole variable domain DTGVSQNPRHKITKRGQNVTFRCDPISEHNRLYWYRQTLGQGPEFLTYFQNEAQLEKSRLLSDRFSAERPKGSFSTLEIQRTEQGDSAMYLCASSSSEGGDTQYFGPGTRLTVL.

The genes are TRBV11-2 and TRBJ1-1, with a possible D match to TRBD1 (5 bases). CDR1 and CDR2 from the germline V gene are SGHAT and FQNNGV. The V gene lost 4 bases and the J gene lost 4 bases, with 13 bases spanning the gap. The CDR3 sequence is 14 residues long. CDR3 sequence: CASSSNGGGTEAFF. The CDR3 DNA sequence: TGTGCCAGCAGCTCCAACGGTGGGGGCACTGAAGCTTTCTTT. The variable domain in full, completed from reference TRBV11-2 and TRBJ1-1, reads EAGVAQSPRYKIIEKRQSVAFWCNPISGHATLYWYQQILGQGPKLLIQFQNNGVVDDSQLPKDRFSAERLKGVDSTLKIQPAKLEDSAVYLCASSSNGGGTEAFFGQGTRLTVV.

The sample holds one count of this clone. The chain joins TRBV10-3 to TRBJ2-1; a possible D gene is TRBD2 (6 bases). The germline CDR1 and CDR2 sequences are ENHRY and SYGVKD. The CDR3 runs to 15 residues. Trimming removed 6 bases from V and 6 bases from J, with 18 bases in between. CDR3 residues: CAIRTQGGIGNEQFF. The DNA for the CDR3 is TGTGCCATCAGGACGCAGGGAGGAATTGGCAATGAGCAGTTCTTC.

CDR3 in DNA: TGTGCCAGCATCAATCGGGAGGGTAGGGATTCACCCCTCCACTTT. Translation: CASINREGRDSPLHF. This sequence joins TRBV6-5 and TRBJ1-6; D remains ambiguous. V gave up 7 bases and J gave up 8 bases, with 18 bases separating them. Germline V CDR1 and CDR2: MNHEY, SVGAGI. This CDR3 is 15 amino acids long.